A selection of T cell receptor beta chains follows, all from one sample in a study of control samples from healthy donors and cancer patients. The method was immunoSEQ multiplex PCR; TCRdb's version includes in-frame clones alone and lacks a portion of them. The profile shows around 140,000 clones, about 90% of them singletons. Sequenced input: blood. Receptors originate from a woman aged 45-59 years in good health. Both conserved end residues are part of each CDR3. The D gene is left open where the match is weak. Clone size is stated in some rows and not others, as once, few, many or a class when expanded.

j_call,clone_size,v_call,d_call,cdr3_nt,cdr3_aa
TRBJ1-1,NA,TRBV18,NA,TGTGCCAGCTCACCATTAGAGACGAACACTGAAGCTTTCTTT,CASSPLETNTEAFF
TRBJ2-3,NA,TRBV20-1,TRBD1,TGCAGTGCTAGTTCTTCCGGGACAGAGAGCACAGATACGCAGTATTTT,CSASSSGTESTDTQYF
TRBJ1-1,NA,TRBV5-6,TRBD1,TGTGCCAGCAGCCCCCTCGGGACAGGCCTGAACACTGAAGCTTTCTTT,CASSPLGTGLNTEAFF
TRBJ2-6,once,TRBV27,NA,TGTGCCAGCAGTTACTACTCTGGGGCCAACGTCCTGACTTTC,CASSYYSGANVLTF
TRBJ2-1,NA,TRBV5-1,NA,TGCGCCAGCAGCTTGGATTACAATGAGCAGTTCTTC,CASSLDYNEQFF
TRBJ2-3,NA,TRBV7-6,TRBD2,TGTGCCAGCAGCTTAGGCGGACTAGCGGGAGCGGTAGATACGCAGTATTTT,CASSLGGLAGAVDTQYF
TRBJ1-5,few,TRBV11-2,NA,TGTGCCAGCAGTAGCGGGGTACATCAGCCCCAGCATTTT,CASSSGVHQPQHF
TRBJ1-5,NA,TRBV7-9,NA,TGTGCCAGCAGCTTAGGAGGGGATCAGCCCCAGCATTTT,CASSLGGDQPQHF
TRBJ1-3,NA,TRBV6-5,NA,TGTGCCGGCAGAACCCCAGGGTCTGGAAACACCATATATTTT,CAGRTPGSGNTIYF
TRBJ1-3,once,TRBV4-1,NA,TGCGCCAGCAGCCAAGATTCCGGTTATGGAAACACCATATATTTT,CASSQDSGYGNTIYF
TRBJ2-1,NA,TRBV27,TRBD1,TGTGCCAGCAGTTTACTGAGGACAGGGGGCAATGAGCAGTTCTTC,CASSLLRTGGNEQFF
TRBJ2-7,once,TRBV2,NA,TGTGCCAGCAGGACGGAGTTCCACGAGCAGTACTTC,CASRTEFHEQYF
TRBJ2-1,once,TRBV3-1/TRBV3-2,TRBD1,TGTGCCAGCAGCCAGACCGACAGGGCCAATGAGCAGTTCTTC,CASSQTDRANEQFF
TRBJ1-5,NA,TRBV6-6,NA,TGTGCCAGCGGGCCCGACAATCAGCCCCAGCATTTT,CASGPDNQPQHF
TRBJ2-3,NA,TRBV3-1/TRBV3-2,TRBD2,TGTGCCAGCAGCCACGTTCTAGCGGGGGGAATTAGCACAGATACGCAGTATTTT,CASSHVLAGGISTDTQYF
TRBJ2-7,NA,TRBV12-3/TRBV12-4,NA,TGTGCCAGCAGTTTCCAACAGAGCTACGAGCAGTACTTC,CASSFQQSYEQYF
TRBJ2-1,NA,TRBV19,TRBD2,TGTGCCAGTAGTATGGGACTAGCGGGAGGAGAAGAGCAGTTCTTC,CASSMGLAGGEEQFF
TRBJ1-2,once,TRBV19,TRBD1,TGTGCCAGTAGTATCGAGACAGGGATCGTCTATGGCTACACCTTC,CASSIETGIVYGYTF
TRBJ1-3,NA,TRBV3-1/TRBV3-2,NA,TGTGCCAGCAGCCCTCCCGGGGACACCATATATTTT,CASSPPGDTIYF
TRBJ1-2,NA,TRBV7-9,NA,TGTGCCAGCAGCAACCCCGGCCTCTATGGCTACACCTTC,CASSNPGLYGYTF
TRBJ2-7,NA,TRBV27,NA,TGTGCCAGCGCCCGGACAGCCTACGAGCAGTACTTC,CASARTAYEQYF
TRBJ1-2,NA,TRBV2,NA,TGTGCCAGCAGTGAAGTGGGGGCCTATGGCTACACCTTC,CASSEVGAYGYTF
TRBJ1-1,NA,TRBV29-1,TRBD1,TGCAGCGCCGAGGGCAGGGGGCTTTCTGAAGCTTTCTTT,CSAEGRGLSEAFF
TRBJ1-3,few,TRBV3-1/TRBV3-2,NA,TGTGCCAGCAGCCAAGTCTCAGGGACTGGAAACACCATATATTTT,CASSQVSGTGNTIYF
TRBJ2-3,NA,TRBV11-3,TRBD2,TGTGCCAGCAGCGCGACTAGCGGGAGACCAGATACGCAGTATTTT,CASSATSGRPDTQYF
TRBJ1-1,few,TRBV30,NA,TGTGCCTGGAGTTACCGGGACGGGAACACTGAAGCTTTCTTT,CAWSYRDGNTEAFF
TRBJ1-2,NA,TRBV24-1,NA,TGTGCCACCAGTGACAAAAAAGGGGTTCCCTATGGCTACACCTTC,CATSDKKGVPYGYTF
TRBJ1-5,NA,TRBV5-5,NA,TGTGCCAGCAGCTTGGCCGGGCTTACGGCCAAATTTCAGCCCCAGCATTTT,CASSLAGLTAKFQPQHF
TRBJ1-2,NA,TRBV6-2/TRBV6-3,NA,TGTGCCAGCAGTCACAACTATGGCTACACCTTC,CASSHNYGYTF
TRBJ1-2,NA,TRBV6-5,NA,TGTGCCAGCAGTACCCGACATTTGAGGTCCTATGGCTACACCTTC,CASSTRHLRSYGYTF
TRBJ1-2,NA,TRBV2,NA,TGTGCCAGCAGTGGACAGGCTCACAACTATGGCTACACCTTC,CASSGQAHNYGYTF
TRBJ1-1,NA,TRBV2,NA,TGTGCCAGCAGTGTCGGTGCCTCCCCCCTCGGCACTGAAGCTTTCTTT,CASSVGASPLGTEAFF